The 5 T cell receptor beta chains in this list originate from one sample, sequenced in a study of beta chain features in type 1 diabetes. Study observations and caveats: A moderate, significant TCRB CDR3 shortening appeared in type 1 diabetes across four CD4+ subsets.

The whole isolated RNA underwent reverse transcription, so sequencing captured expressed TCRB transcripts. TCRdb keeps only in-frame clones here, not all; method: immunoSEQ multiplex PCR. The sample carries over 600,000 clones, roughly 12% recorded once. Antigen specificity for these receptors is unknown. The specimen was naive CD4+ T cells from blood. These receptors all stem from a man aged 30-40 years with type 1 diabetes.

This clone was seen a handful of times. This chain joins TRBV14 and TRBJ2-7; possibly TRBD2 for D (6 bases). The CDR3 covers 11 residues. The V gene lost 5 bases and the J gene lost 6 bases, with 8 bases spanning the gap. The germline gives CDR1 SGHDN, CDR2 FVKESK. CDR3: CASSVGGEQYF. The DNA for the CDR3 is TGTGCCAGCAGCGTGGGGGGCGAGCAGTACTTC. Full variable domain (missing parts from reference TRBV14 and TRBJ2-7): EAGVTQFPSHSVIEKGQTVTLRCDPISGHDNLYWYRRVMGKEIKFLLHFVKESKQDESGMPNNRFLAERTGGTYSTLKVQPAELEDSGVYFCASSVGGEQYFGPGTRLTVT.

This clone has just a few counts. The chain is built from TRBV1 and TRBJ2-5. TRBV1 is assigned pseudogene status. This CDR3 has 15 residues. The CDR3 sequence is CTSSQDLTHLETQYF. The DNA of the CDR3 is TGCACCAGCAGCCAAGATCTTACGCATTTGGAGACCCAGTACTTC.

The chain joins TRBV7-2 to TRBJ2-3; TRBD2 agrees at 10 bases. The CDR3 sequence is 16 residues long. From germline, CDR1 is SGHTA and CDR2 FQGNSA. J lost 2 bases, V lost 1 base, and 3 bases had no gene match. CDR3 in DNA: TGTGCCAGCAGCTTAGTAGCGGGGGGTTACACAGATACGCAGTATTTT. Translated, it gives CASSLVAGGYTDTQYF.

The V and J genes are TRBV9 and TRBJ1-1; unclear D gene. V was pared by 3 bases and J by 0 bases, with 9 bases between. Germline V gene sequence: CDR1 SGDLS, CDR2 YYNGEE. The CDR3 has 14 amino acids. In DNA, the CDR3 is TGTGCCAGCAGCGAGCGGAACCTGAACACTGAAGCTTTCTTT. Translating it yields CASSERNLNTEAFF.

The table lists this clone with a few counts. This specimen includes other DNA sequences encoding the same CDR3. The rearrangement links TRBV5-6 to TRBJ1-2; D is ambiguous. This CDR3 region has 11 residues. Trimming removed 4 bases at V and 3 bases at J, with 4 bases between. Germline lookup yields CDR1 SGHDT and CDR2 YYEEEE. CDR3 protein: CASSRDYGYTF. The CDR3 DNA is TGTGCCAGCAGCAGGGACTATGGCTACACCTTC.